The clone carrying this T cell receptor (beta chain) was seen a few times. As yet, its antigen is unknown. This record comes from a study of early T cells in non-severe SARS-CoV-2 infection. Across the study: The authors sequenced bulk RNA from unsorted whole blood, leaving chains unpaired.

Study-wide findings and caveats: Matching results from VDJdb favored anti-spike CD8 responses, leaving private and CD4 specificities undetected.

The library protocol tagged individual cDNA molecules with unique molecular identifiers. TCRdb reprocessed the 5' RACE reads via MiXCR and lists one record per CDR3 protein. Of under 140,000 distinct CDR3 sequences detected, about 12% appear once; the ten largest clones hold 3.5% to 4%. Germline CDR1 reads MNHEY; CDR2 reads SVGAGI. The CDR3 covers 16 residues. Trimming removed 5 bases at V and 2 bases at J, with 13 bases between. This TCR derives from an adult who was a healthcare worker with PCR-confirmed SARS-CoV-2 infection or an uninfected control (not recorded which). This chain uses TRBV6-5 with TRBJ1-6; unclear D gene. The sample in question was whole blood, obtained at baseline. DNA of the CDR3: TGTGCCAGCAGTACCACCGGACGGCCCTATAATTCACCCCTCCACTTT. It codes for CASSTTGRPYNSPLHF.